The 2 T cell receptor beta chains in this list originate from one sample, sequenced in a study of T cell responses to AZD1222 COVID-19 vaccine. This table comes from immunoSEQ multiplex PCR, and its TCRdb copy is limited to in-frame clones, with some not included. The sample contains approximately 140,000 clones, 89% of which appear only once. Sample: peripheral blood, taken on day 0 of AZD1222 vaccination. The receptors derive from an adult in good health.

The chain uses TRBV4-3 and TRBJ2-7; 8 nucleotides align to TRBD1. Germline CDR1 and CDR2: LGHNA and YSLEER. V lost 0 bases, J lost 4 bases, and 20 bases stayed unmatched. The CDR3 loop spans 20 amino acids. The CDR3 loop reads CASSQDLRGRGRLTTYEQYF. For the CDR3, the DNA is TGCGCCAGCAGCCAAGATCTCCGGGGCAGGGGGCGTCTTACAACTTACGAGCAGTACTTC.

The chain combines TRBV13 with TRBJ1-2; D is possibly TRBD1 (5 bases). This CDR3 comprises 15 residues. V lost 2 bases and J 6 bases, leaving 16 bases between the germline ends. Germline CDR1 and CDR2: PRHDT and FYEKMQ (reference sequence). The CDR3 spells CASSLPQGRGDGYTF. Here the CDR3 DNA reads TGTGCCAGCAGCTTACCCCAGGGAAGGGGAGATGGCTACACCTTC.